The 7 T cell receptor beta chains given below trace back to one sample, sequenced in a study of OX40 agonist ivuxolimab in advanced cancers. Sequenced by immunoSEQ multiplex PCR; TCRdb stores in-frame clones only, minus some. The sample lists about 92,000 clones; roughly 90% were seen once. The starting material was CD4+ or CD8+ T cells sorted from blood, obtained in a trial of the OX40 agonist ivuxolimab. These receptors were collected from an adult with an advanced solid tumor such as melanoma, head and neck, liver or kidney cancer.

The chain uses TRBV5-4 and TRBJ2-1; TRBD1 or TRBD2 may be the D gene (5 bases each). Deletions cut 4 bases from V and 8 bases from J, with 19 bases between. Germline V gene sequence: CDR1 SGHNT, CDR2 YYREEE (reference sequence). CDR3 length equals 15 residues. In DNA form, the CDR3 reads TGTGCCAGCAGCCACGGGACGTCCTTTATGTATGAGCAGTTCTTC. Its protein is CASSHGTSFMYEQFF.

The CDR3, as DNA: TGTGCCATCAGTGAGTGGGGGACAGGGGCCAACACTGAAGCTTTCTTT. It is translated as CAISEWGTGANTEAFF. The chain couples TRBV10-3 to TRBJ1-1, with 10 nucleotides matching TRBD1. This CDR3 has 16 amino acids. Looked up from germline, CDR1 is ENHRY and CDR2 is SYGVKD. Trimming took 1 base from V and 2 from J; bases not matched to a gene: 4.

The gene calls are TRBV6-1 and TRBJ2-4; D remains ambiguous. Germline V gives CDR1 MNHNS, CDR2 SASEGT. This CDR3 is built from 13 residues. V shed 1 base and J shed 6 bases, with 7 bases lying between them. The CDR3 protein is CASSEGVRNIQYF. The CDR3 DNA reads TGTGCCAGCAGTGAAGGGGTCCGAAACATTCAGTACTTC.

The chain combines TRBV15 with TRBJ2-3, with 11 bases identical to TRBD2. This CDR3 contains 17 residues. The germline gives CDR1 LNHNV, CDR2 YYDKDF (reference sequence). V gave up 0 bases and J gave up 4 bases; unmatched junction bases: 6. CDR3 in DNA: TGTGCCACCAGCAGAGATGCACTAGCGGGAGTAGCAGATACGCAGTATTTT. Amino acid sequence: CATSRDALAGVADTQYF.

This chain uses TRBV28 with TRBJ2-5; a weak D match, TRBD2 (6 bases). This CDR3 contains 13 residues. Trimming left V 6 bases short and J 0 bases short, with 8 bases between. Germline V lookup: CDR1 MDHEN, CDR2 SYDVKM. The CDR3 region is CASSSSDQETQYF. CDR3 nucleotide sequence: TGTGCCAGCAGCTCTAGCGACCAAGAGACCCAGTACTTC.

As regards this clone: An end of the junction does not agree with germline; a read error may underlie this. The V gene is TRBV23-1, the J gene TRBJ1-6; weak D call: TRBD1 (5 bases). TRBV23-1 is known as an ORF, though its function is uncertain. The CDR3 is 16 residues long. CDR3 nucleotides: TGCGCCAGCAGCCAACCCCCGGGACGGTATATTTCACCCCTCCACTTT. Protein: CASSQPPGRYISPLHF.

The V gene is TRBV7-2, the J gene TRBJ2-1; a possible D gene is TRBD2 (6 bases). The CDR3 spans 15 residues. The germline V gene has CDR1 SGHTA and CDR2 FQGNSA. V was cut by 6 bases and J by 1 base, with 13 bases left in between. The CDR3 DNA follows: TGTGCCAGCAGAGCTTCTAGCGAGTCCTACAATGAGCAGTTCTTC. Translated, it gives CASRASSESYNEQFF.